This T cell receptor (beta chain) was sequenced during a study of blood T cells in healthy people across ages. Using a J-beta primer mix together with a sample-barcoded 5' primer, a second PCR was run for about 7 to 12 cycles. From each sample, at least 3 million paired-end reads containing CDR3 were obtained. TCRdb redid the calling of the 5' RACE reads with MiXCR, one entry per CDR3 protein. The table has a few hundred thousand distinct CDR3 sequences, roughly 29% seen once; the top ten hold approximately 18%. This clonotype occurred once. Per sample, no less than 5.5 micrograms of total RNA were extracted. The CDR3 totals 13 residues. The germline CDR1 and CDR2 sequences are DFQATT and SNEGSKA (reference sequence). V lost 5 bases, J lost 3 bases, and 6 bases stayed unmatched.

This receptor was taken from a woman between 65 and 79 years old in good health. This chain connects TRBV20-1 to TRBJ2-5; 7 bases are shared with TRBD2. Specimen: blood. CDR3 coding DNA: TGCAGTGCTGGTTCCCTAGCGGAAGAGACCCAGTACTTC. As protein: CSAGSLAEETQYF.